This T cell receptor (beta chain) was captured in a study of CD8+ T cells in alopecia areata. General observations from the study: Scalp lesions, especially in alopecia totalis/universalis, had higher clonality than normal scalp. Possibly as an HLA-related effect, TCR sharing across patients appeared less clear than in mice.

Note on this clone: Its antigen is still unknown. The gene names here belong to mouse. The CDR3 is cut off 4 residues early in the read; its end comes from the germline J gene.

Following RNA extraction, reverse transcription yielded cDNA that acted as the sequencing template. TCRdb keeps only in-frame clones here, not all; method: immunoSEQ multiplex PCR. The profile covers more than 90,000 clones, none occurring a single time. J was trimmed by 4 bases and V by 4 bases; bases with no gene match: 3. CDR3 size: 15 residues. Looked up from germline, CDR1 is NSQYPW and CDR2 is LRSPGD (reference sequence). This TCR came from a C3H/HeJ mouse with alopecia areata. Strain MHC haplotype: H2-k. The sequencing sample was made of lesional skin. The J gene is TRBJ2-2, the V gene TRBV1; TRBD1 aligns across 10 bases. The DNA read from the CDR3 is TGCACCTGCAGTGTTGGGACAGGGGTCACCGGG. As protein: CTCSVGTGVTG. The entire CDR3 sequence reads CTCSVGTGVTGQLYF.